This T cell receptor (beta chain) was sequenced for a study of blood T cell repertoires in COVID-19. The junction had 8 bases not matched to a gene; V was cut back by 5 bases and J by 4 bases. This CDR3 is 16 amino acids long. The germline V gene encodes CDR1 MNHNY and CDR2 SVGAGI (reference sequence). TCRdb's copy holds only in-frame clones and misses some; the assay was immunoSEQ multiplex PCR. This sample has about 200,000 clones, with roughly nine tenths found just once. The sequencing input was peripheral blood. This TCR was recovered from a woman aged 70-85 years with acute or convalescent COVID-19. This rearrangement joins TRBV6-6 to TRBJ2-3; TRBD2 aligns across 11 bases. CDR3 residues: CASSPTSGRGPDTQYF. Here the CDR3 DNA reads TGTGCCAGCAGTCCAACTAGCGGGAGAGGACCAGATACGCAGTATTTT.